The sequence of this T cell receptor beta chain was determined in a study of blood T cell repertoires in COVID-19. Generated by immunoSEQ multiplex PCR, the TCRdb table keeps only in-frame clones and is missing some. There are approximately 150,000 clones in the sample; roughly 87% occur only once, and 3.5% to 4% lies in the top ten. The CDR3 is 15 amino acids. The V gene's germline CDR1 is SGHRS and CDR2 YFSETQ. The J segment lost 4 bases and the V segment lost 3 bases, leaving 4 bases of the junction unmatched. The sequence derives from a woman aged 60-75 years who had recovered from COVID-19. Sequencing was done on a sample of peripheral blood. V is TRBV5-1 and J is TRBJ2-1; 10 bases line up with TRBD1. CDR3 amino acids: CASSSGTGAYNEQFF. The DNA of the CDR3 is TGCGCCAGCAGCTCCGGGACAGGGGCTTACAATGAGCAGTTCTTC.